The T cell receptor (beta chain) described here comes from a study of blood T cell repertoires in COVID-19. In the study overall: Both acute and convalescent COVID-19 samples were obtained from the United States, Italy and Spain.

As originally analysed: Scientists estimated how many nucleated cells there were by amplifying reference gene primers. Only in-frame clones appear in the TCRdb table, and some are missing; sequencing was by immunoSEQ multiplex PCR. V and J calls and clone size are copied from that table; D and trimming were computed from the DNA. This sample yields some 22,000 clones, of which over 70% are seen a single time; 22% belongs to the top ten. The length of the CDR3 is 16 residues. CDR1 and CDR2 (germline): MDHEN, SYDVKM. Trimming removed 7 bases at V and 8 bases at J, with 21 bases between. The chain combines TRBV28 with TRBJ1-6; a weak D match, TRBD1 (6 bases). The sequenced sample was peripheral blood. This sequence was found in a man older than 75 with active or convalescent COVID-19. DNA for the CDR3: TGTGCCAGCACCAAAGCAGGGGCCCTTAACTATTCACCCCTCCACTTT. The encoded protein is CASTKAGALNYSPLHF.